Following are 28 T cell receptor beta chains from one sample sequenced in a study of vaccination effects on CD4 cells after COVID-19. These receptors have no known antigen. Antigen-specific CD4+ T cells were expanded with viral peptide pools in the ViraFEST assay before sequencing. Following culture for nine to ten days, CD4+ T cells were isolated. Some clones are missing from TCRdb's copy, which holds only in-frame ones; the method was immunoSEQ multiplex PCR. The sample lists about 60,000 clones, roughly four fifths seen once, with 2.5% in the top ten. The material sequenced was CD4+ T cells from PBMCs cultured with HCoV-229E spike peptides, taken before COVID-19 vaccination. Receptors were obtained from a human donor who received a COVID-19 vaccine.

V usage is TRBV9 and J usage is TRBJ2-2; the D gene could be TRBD1 or TRBD2 (5 bases each). The V and J ends lost 3 bases and 2 bases respectively, with 20 bases between them. This CDR3 has 18 residues. Germline values: CDR1 SGDLS, CDR2 YYNGEE. The CDR3 sequence is CASSAFPLTGDNTGELFF. The CDR3 DNA is TGTGCCAGCAGCGCCTTCCCCTTAACCGGGGACAACACCGGGGAGCTGTTTTTT.

The chain carries TRBV5-1 and TRBJ1-1; a weak D match, TRBD1 (6 bases). CDR1 and CDR2 from the germline V gene are SGHRS and YFSETQ. The length of the CDR3 is 15 residues. Trimming cost V 5 bases and J 4 bases, with 18 bases left between them. CDR3 DNA sequence: TGCGCCAGCAGACTCGAGGGGGGAGTTGGCACTGAAGCTTTCTTT. It codes for CASRLEGGVGTEAFF.

The chain is built from TRBV29-1 and TRBJ2-2, with D perhaps TRBD2 (5 bases). Germline assignment: CDR1 SQVTM and CDR2 ANQGSEA. The V end lost 0 bases, the J end lost 4 bases, and 15 bases lay between the germline ends. The CDR3 has 16 amino acids. CDR3 residues: CSVEDRGRRPTGELFF. The CDR3 nucleotides are TGCAGCGTTGAAGATCGGGGTAGGCGGCCCACCGGGGAGCTGTTTTTT.

This chain connects TRBV19 to TRBJ2-6; 8 bases align to TRBD2. From germline, CDR1 is LNHDA and CDR2 SQIVND (reference sequence). V was clipped by 5 bases and J by 4 bases; unmatched bases: 13. The CDR3 is 18 amino acids. CDR3 in DNA: TGTGCCAGTAGTCGGGGGGGGCCGGGATTATTCGGGGCCAACGTCCTGACTTTC. Translation: CASSRGGPGLFGANVLTF.

The gene calls are TRBV11-3 and TRBJ2-2, with 7 bases lining up with TRBD1. CDR3 length: 16 residues. CDR1 is SGHNT and CDR2 is YENEEA in the germline V gene. J was trimmed by 5 bases and V by 2 bases; bases with no gene match: 8. The CDR3 loop reads CASSLSDRDRTGELFF. CDR3 in DNA: TGTGCCAGCAGCTTAAGTGACAGGGATCGGACCGGGGAGCTGTTTTTT.

The rearrangement links TRBV15 to TRBJ2-5; possibly TRBD1 for D (6 bases). The CDR3 length is 14 residues. Germline assignment: CDR1 LNHNV and CDR2 YYDKDF (reference sequence). The V end was cut by 2 bases, the J end by 2 bases, with 9 bases between. This CDR3 is CATSRRGNQETQYF. The DNA for the CDR3 is TGTGCCACCAGCAGAAGGGGGAATCAAGAGACCCAGTACTTC.

This clone was seen only a few times. The J gene is TRBJ2-3, the V gene TRBV5-6; no reliable D call. V was cut by 0 bases and J by 2 bases, with 7 bases left in between. Germline CDR1 is SGHDT and CDR2 is YYEEEE. This CDR3 is 14 amino acids long. CDR3 region: CASSLGRATDTQYF. CDR3 DNA: TGTGCCAGCAGCTTGGGACGGGCCACAGATACGCAGTATTTT.

CDR3 DNA: TGTGCCACCAGTGATGGCCTCGGACCTAACGGCAATCAGCCCCAGCATTTT. Amino acids: CATSDGLGPNGNQPQHF. The V and J genes are TRBV24-1 and TRBJ1-5; D call uncertain. The CDR3 is 17 amino acids. Trimming stripped 3 bases from V and 2 bases from J, with 16 bases between. Germline lookup yields CDR1 KGHDR and CDR2 SFDVKD.

The rearrangement links TRBV9 to TRBJ2-3; D perhaps matches TRBD1 (6 bases). CDR1 and CDR2 (germline): SGDLS, YYNGEE. Deletions cut 3 bases from V and 0 bases from J, with 8 bases between. CDR3 size: 14 residues. In DNA, the CDR3 is TGTGCCAGCAGCGCAGGGGATAGCACAGATACGCAGTATTTT. It encodes CASSAGDSTDTQYF. Together with reference TRBV9 and TRBJ2-3, the CDR3 gives the full variable domain: DSGVTQTPKHLITATGQRVTLRCSPRSGDLSVYWYQQSLDQGLQFLIQYYNGEERAKGNILERFSAQQFPDLHSELNLSSLELGDSALYFCASSAGDSTDTQYFGPGTRLTVL.

The V and J genes are TRBV19 and TRBJ2-5; 7 bases line up with TRBD1. The junction had 15 bases not matched to a gene; V was cut back by 4 bases and J by 4 bases. Germline V gene data show CDR1 as LNHDA and CDR2 as SQIVND (reference sequence). This CDR3 comprises 17 residues. DNA of the CDR3: TGTGCCAGTAGTAGACGAATTTCTCAGGGGGTGGGAGAGACCCAGTACTTC. This sequence encodes CASSRRISQGVGETQYF.

The CDR3 DNA reads TGTGCCAGCAGCCAAGGTCTCAATGGGCTGTTTTTT. As protein: CASSQGLNGLFF. This sequence joins TRBV14 and TRBJ2-2, with no clear D. Deletions cut 1 base from V and 13 bases from J, with 10 bases between. This CDR3 has 12 amino acids. Germline-derived CDR1 and CDR2 are SGHDN and FVKESK.

The chain employs TRBV5-5 and TRBJ2-7; TRBD1 is a possible D gene (6 bases). V lost 2 bases, J lost 2 bases, and 11 bases lay in between. The germline V gene encodes CDR1 SGHKS and CDR2 YYEKEE (reference sequence). CDR3 length: 14 residues. The CDR3 spells CASSFPDRAYEQYV. In nucleotides, the CDR3 is TGTGCCAGCAGCTTCCCGGACAGAGCCTACGAGCAGTACGTC.

A few counts support this clone. The chain couples TRBV7-9 to TRBJ1-1; the match to TRBD1 covers 7 bases. The V and J ends lost 6 bases and 2 bases, in that order; junction bases with no gene match: 3. This CDR3 is built from 13 residues. CDR1 and CDR2 from the germline V gene are SEHNR and FQNEAQ (reference sequence). As DNA, the CDR3 is TGTGCCAGCAGTGACAGGGCTAACACTGAAGCTTTCTTT. The encoded protein is CASSDRANTEAFF.

J is TRBJ2-1 and V is TRBV6-5; TRBD2 matches 12 bases. V shed 6 bases, J shed 7 bases, and the junction held 7 bases outside the gene matches. There are 15 residues in the CDR3. The germline V gene encodes CDR1 MNHEY and CDR2 SVGAGI. The CDR3 nucleotides read TGTGCCAGCAGACATCCTGGACTAGCGGGGAATGAGCAGTTCTTC. Translating it yields CASRHPGLAGNEQFF.

V and J are TRBV5-4 and TRBJ2-3; 13 bases agree with TRBD2. V was clipped by 8 bases and J by 6 bases; unmatched bases: 6. The CDR3 contains 14 residues. Germline V gene lookup returns CDR1 SGHNT and CDR2 YYREEE (reference sequence). The CDR3 nucleotides are TGTGCCAGTAGACTAGCGGGGGGCCTGGATACGCAGTATTTT. Its protein product is CASRLAGGLDTQYF.

The chain recombines TRBV6-1 with TRBJ1-6; weak D call: TRBD1 (6 bases). V lost 0 bases, J lost 8 bases, and 17 bases lay in between. This CDR3 comprises 17 residues. Germline CDR1 and CDR2: MNHNS and SASEGT. This CDR3 reads CASSEAGQKGGYSPLHF. CDR3 nucleotide sequence: TGTGCCAGCAGTGAAGCCGGACAGAAAGGCGGGTATTCACCCCTCCACTTT.

The chain uses TRBV6-2 or TRBV6-3 and TRBJ2-7; D is uncertain. Germline CDR1 MNHEY, CDR2 SVGEGT. There are 14 residues in the CDR3. The V and J ends lost 0 bases and 2 bases respectively, with 8 bases between them. CDR3 protein: CASSYSGGPYEQYV. The CDR3 DNA reads TGTGCCAGCAGTTACTCAGGCGGACCCTACGAGCAGTACGTC.

The J gene is TRBJ2-2, the V gene TRBV3-1 (or the pseudogene TRBV3-2); the match to TRBD2 covers 8 bases. The CDR3 loop spans 16 amino acids. Germline V gene sequence: CDR1 LGHDT, CDR2 YNNKEL (reference sequence). V lost 3 bases, J lost 5 bases, and 8 bases stayed unmatched. This CDR3 is CASSQEPGTRTGELFF. CDR3 nucleotides: TGTGCCAGCAGCCAGGAGCCGGGGACTAGAACCGGGGAGCTGTTTTTT.

The chain joins TRBV19 to TRBJ1-1; no reliable D call. Per the germline V gene, CDR1 is LNHDA and CDR2 is SQIVND (reference sequence). Trimming stripped 6 bases from V and 4 bases from J, with 15 bases between. The CDR3 sequence is 14 residues long. In DNA, the CDR3 is TGTGCCAGTAGCCTGGTGGGGATTGGCACTGAAGCTTTCTTT. Its translation is CASSLVGIGTEAFF.

This clone appeared a few times. The chain links TRBV5-1 to TRBJ2-3; D is undetermined. Trimming removed 1 base at V and 5 bases at J, with 14 bases between. Germline V gene lookup returns CDR1 SGHRS and CDR2 YFSETQ. The CDR3 is made up of 15 amino acids. The CDR3, as DNA: TGCGCCAGCAGCTTGAGAACCCACGCACAAGATACGCAGTATTTT. Its protein product is CASSLRTHAQDTQYF.

This clone has just a few counts. CDR3 DNA sequence: TGTGCCAGCAGCCGCACTAGTACCGATGAGCAGTTCTTC. Encoded protein: CASSRTSTDEQFF. The genes are TRBV14 and TRBJ2-1; the D gene is possibly TRBD2 (5 bases). Germline CDR1 and CDR2: SGHDN and FVKESK. V was shortened by 4 bases and J by 8 bases, with 12 bases between the two germline ends. This CDR3 has 13 amino acids. Full variable domain (remainder filled in from reference TRBV14 and TRBJ2-1): EAGVTQFPSHSVIEKGQTVTLRCDPISGHDNLYWYRRVMGKEIKFLLHFVKESKQDESGMPNNRFLAERTGGTYSTLKVQPAELEDSGVYFCASSRTSTDEQFFGPGTRLTVL.

The V gene is TRBV3-1 (or the pseudogene TRBV3-2), the J gene TRBJ2-3; 13 nucleotides match TRBD2. The V gene's germline CDR1 is LGHDT and CDR2 YNNKEL (reference sequence). After removal of 8 bases from V and 4 bases from J, the junction contained 3 bases not matched to a gene. The CDR3 spans 14 residues. The CDR3 DNA is TGTGCCAGCCTAGGGACTAGCGGGGCAGATACGCAGTATTTT. This sequence encodes CASLGTSGADTQYF.

J is TRBJ1-2 and V is TRBV5-1; 8 positions agree with TRBD1. The germline V gene encodes CDR1 SGHRS and CDR2 YFSETQ. Trimming cost V 4 bases and J 0 bases; bases outside gene matches: 8. CDR3 length: 16 amino acids. The CDR3 coding sequence is TGCGCCAGCAGCCCAGGACAGGGAGGTACTAACTATGGCTACACCTTC. It yields the protein CASSPGQGGTNYGYTF.

CDR3: CASSYSRGREKLFF. Written as DNA, the CDR3 is TGTGCCAGCAGTTACTCGAGGGGAAGGGAAAAACTGTTTTTT. The V call is TRBV6-5, the J call TRBJ1-4, with a weak D call TRBD1 (5 bases). The ends were cut back, 0 bases at V and 8 bases at J, with 10 bases in the middle. Germline CDR1 is MNHEY and CDR2 is SVGAGI. This CDR3 spans 14 amino acids.

In its sample, this clone was seen once. This chain connects TRBV28 to TRBJ1-1; D perhaps matches TRBD1 (6 bases). From germline, CDR1 is MDHEN and CDR2 SYDVKM. Between the trimmed V and J ends, which lost 8 bases and 0 bases, there was a span of 13 bases. The CDR3 is made up of 14 amino acids. The CDR3 nucleotides are TGTGCCAGCCTCTCAGGGGCCCTGAACACTGAAGCTTTCTTT. This gives the protein CASLSGALNTEAFF.

The CDR3 region is CASDGSSGNTIYF. In nucleotides, the CDR3 is TGTGCCAGCGACGGGTCTTCTGGAAACACCATATATTTT. This sequence joins TRBV12-3 or TRBV12-4 and TRBJ1-3; no reliable D call. Trimming cost V 8 bases and J 1 base, with 9 bases left between them. The CDR3 runs 13 residues.

This chain connects TRBV7-2 to TRBJ1-6; 8 bases fit TRBD1. With V trimmed by 4 bases and J by 11 bases, 10 bases remained unmatched. This CDR3 has 15 amino acids. Germline V gene data show CDR1 as SGHTA and CDR2 as FQGNSA. The CDR3 protein is CASSWVGTGTPPLHF. The CDR3 coding sequence is TGTGCCAGCAGCTGGGTCGGGACAGGAACCCCACCCCTCCACTTT.

J is TRBJ2-3 and V is TRBV6-2 or TRBV6-3, with TRBD2 matching 12 bases. Germline V gene lookup returns CDR1 MNHEY and CDR2 SVGEGT. V was pared by 2 bases and J by 3 bases, with 18 bases of the junction left unmatched. CDR3 size: 21 residues. CDR3 loop: CASSYPTRTSGVILSTDTQYF. DNA for the CDR3: TGTGCCAGCAGTTACCCGACCCGGACTAGCGGGGTCATTCTCAGTACAGATACGCAGTATTTT.